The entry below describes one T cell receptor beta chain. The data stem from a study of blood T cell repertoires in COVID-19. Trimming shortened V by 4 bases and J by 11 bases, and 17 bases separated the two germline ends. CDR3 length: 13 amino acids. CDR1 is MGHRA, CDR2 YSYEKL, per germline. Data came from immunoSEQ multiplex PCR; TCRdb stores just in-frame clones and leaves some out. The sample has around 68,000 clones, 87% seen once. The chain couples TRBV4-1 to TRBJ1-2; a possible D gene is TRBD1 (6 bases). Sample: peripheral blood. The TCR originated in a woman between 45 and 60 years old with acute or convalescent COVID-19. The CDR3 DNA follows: TGCGCCAGCAGCCGATTCGTGGGACACCTTTACACCTTC. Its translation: CASSRFVGHLYTF.